This record covers a single T cell receptor (beta chain). The method was immunoSEQ multiplex PCR; TCRdb's version includes in-frame clones alone and lacks a portion of them. The sample carries nearly 350,000 clones, roughly 90% recorded once. The CDR3 spans 15 residues. Per the germline V gene, CDR1 is LNHNV and CDR2 is YYDKDF (reference sequence). The V and J ends lost 6 bases and 4 bases, in that order; junction bases with no gene match: 9. The sample comes from a study of blood T cell repertoires in COVID-19. The receptor was derived from a woman in her 70s with COVID-19, enrolled during active disease. V is TRBV15 and J is TRBJ2-5, with TRBD1 matching over 9 bases. Sequences were obtained from peripheral blood. CDR3 sequence: CATSPGQGMAETQYF. The CDR3 bases are TGTGCCACCAGTCCCGGACAGGGGATGGCAGAGACCCAGTACTTC.